This T cell receptor (beta chain) was captured by sequencing in a study of vaccination effects on CD4 cells after COVID-19. As for this clone: The target antigen is unknown.

With around ten days of culture completed, CD4+ T cells were isolated. Participants were vaccinated with two doses of either the BNT162b2 or mRNA-1273 vaccine. The authors exchanged half the medium for IL-2 medium on days 3 and 7. The V gene's germline CDR1 is LGHDT and CDR2 YNNKEL (reference sequence). CDR3 length equals 18 residues. The trim removed 1 base at V and 0 bases at J, leaving 8 bases unmatched. Sequencing used immunoSEQ multiplex PCR; TCRdb keeps in-frame clones, though not all of them. The data contain about 47,000 clones, 55% to 75% of them singletons. The receptor's source is a human donor who received a COVID-19 vaccine. This chain joins TRBV3-1 (or the pseudogene TRBV3-2) and TRBJ2-2; TRBD1 matches 7 bases. The starting material was CD4+ T cells from PBMCs cultured without peptide, obtained after COVID-19 vaccination. CDR3 loop: CASSQVRTGRANTGELFF. Written as DNA, the CDR3 is TGTGCCAGCAGCCAAGTTCGGACAGGCCGCGCGAACACCGGGGAGCTGTTTTTT.